The T cell receptor beta chain under discussion was sequenced for a study of blood T cell repertoires in COVID-19. The wider study: Samples representing acute and convalescent COVID-19 were sourced from the United States, Italy and Spain. Nucleic acid was either cDNA or gDNA, and it came from T cells, B-cell-depleted T cells, or PBMCs.

In its sample, this clone was seen a few times. Cohort 3 recovery required two negative PCRs, clearance, or symptom resolution. In the study's own analysis: Reference gene primer amplification in the assay estimated nucleated cell counts. The protocol was immunoSEQ multiplex PCR, while the TCRdb copy is restricted to in-frame clones and leaves out a portion. V and J calls and clone size are those listed in that table; D and trimming were worked out from the DNA. The sample includes 200,000 or so clones, about 87% of them seen just once. The CDR3 spans 14 residues. V dropped 2 bases and J dropped 5 bases, with 10 bases sitting between them. Per germline, CDR1 SGHTA and CDR2 FQGNSA.

This chain connects TRBV7-2 to TRBJ2-1; D call uncertain. The source is a woman between 25 and 40 years old who had recovered from COVID-19. The specimen was PBMCs or T cells enriched from blood (not recorded which). The CDR3 DNA reads TGTGCCAGCAGCTTAATTTTATCGGACAATGAGCAGTTCTTC. Its protein is CASSLILSDNEQFF.